This T cell receptor (beta chain) comes out of a study of early T cells in non-severe SARS-CoV-2 infection. Background on the study: Chains stayed unpaired after sequencing of bulk RNA from unsorted whole blood.

Germline CDR1 SQVTM, CDR2 ANQGSEA. The CDR3 contains 15 residues. The V end lost 8 bases, the J end lost 0 bases, and 14 bases lay between the germline ends. This clonotype has at least ten counts. Antigen specificity is unknown. Findings and caveats of the study: The VDJdb matching leaned toward anti-spike CD8 responses and overlooked private and CD4 specificities.

cDNA molecules, individually, were tagged with unique molecular identifiers. TCRdb recomputed calls from the 5' RACE reads with MiXCR, one row per CDR3 protein. Here the sample spans 70,000 or so distinct CDR3 sequences, around 13% being singletons. Specimen: whole blood. This chain links TRBV29-1 with TRBJ2-6; D may be TRBD1 or TRBD2 (5 bases each). This receptor was taken from an adult who was a healthcare worker with PCR-confirmed SARS-CoV-2 infection or an uninfected control (not recorded which). The CDR3 DNA reads as TGCAGCACACGGGACCTATCCTCTGGGGCCAACGTCCTGACTTTC. This sequence encodes CSTRDLSSGANVLTF.